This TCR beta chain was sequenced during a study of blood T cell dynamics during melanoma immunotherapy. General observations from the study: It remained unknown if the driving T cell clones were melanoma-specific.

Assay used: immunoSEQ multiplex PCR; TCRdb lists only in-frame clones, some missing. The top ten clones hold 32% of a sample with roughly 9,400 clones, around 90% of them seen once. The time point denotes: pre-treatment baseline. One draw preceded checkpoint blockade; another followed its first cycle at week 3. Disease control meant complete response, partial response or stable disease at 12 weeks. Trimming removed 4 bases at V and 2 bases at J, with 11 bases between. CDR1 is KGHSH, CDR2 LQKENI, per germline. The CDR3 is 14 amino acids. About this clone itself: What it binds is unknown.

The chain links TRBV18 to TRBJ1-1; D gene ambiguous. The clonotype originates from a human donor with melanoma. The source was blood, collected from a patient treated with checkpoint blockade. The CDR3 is CASSRSELNTEAFF. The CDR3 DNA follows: TGTGCCAGCTCACGATCAGAACTTAACACTGAAGCTTTCTTT.